A selection of T cell receptor beta chains follows, all from one sample in a study of control samples from healthy donors and cancer patients. The table came from immunoSEQ multiplex PCR; TCRdb's copy has only in-frame clones and leaves some out. The profile shows 50,000 to 70,000 clones, roughly 95% of them singletons. The sample was blood. These receptors all come from a woman between 18 and 29 years old in good health. Both conserved end residues are part of each CDR3. Each record gives: J gene, D gene, clone size, V gene, CDR3 DNA, CDR3 protein. A D gene is named only where the DNA matches it firmly. The size entry is marked missing in some rows and otherwise reads once, few, many or a size class.

j_gene: TRBJ1-2; d_gene: -; abundance: -; v_gene: TRBV18; CDR3nt: TGTGCCAGCTCACCAGAGACAGGACGTGGCTACACCTTC; CDR3aa: CASSPETGRGYTF
j_gene: TRBJ1-1; d_gene: -; abundance: -; v_gene: TRBV19; CDR3nt: TGTGCCAGTAGTACCATTGAGGGGAACACTGAAGCTTTCTTT; CDR3aa: CASSTIEGNTEAFF
j_gene: TRBJ1-1; d_gene: -; abundance: once; v_gene: TRBV5-4; CDR3nt: TGTGCCAGCAGGCGACCGGGAGAAACCAACACTGAAGCTTTCTTT; CDR3aa: CASRRPGETNTEAFF
j_gene: TRBJ1-6; d_gene: TRBD1; abundance: -; v_gene: TRBV7-2; CDR3nt: TGTGCCAGCAGCTTCTGGGGGACAGGAAATTCACCCCTCCACTTT; CDR3aa: CASSFWGTGNSPLHF
j_gene: TRBJ2-7; d_gene: TRBD1; abundance: -; v_gene: TRBV11-2; CDR3nt: TGTGCCAGCAGCTCTTTACCCGGGACAGGGGGAAACGAGCAGTACTTC; CDR3aa: CASSSLPGTGGNEQYF
j_gene: TRBJ2-7; d_gene: TRBD2; abundance: -; v_gene: TRBV9; CDR3nt: TGTGCCAGCAGCTTGGGAGGGACCTCAGGGTCCGAGCAGTACTTC; CDR3aa: CASSLGGTSGSEQYF
j_gene: TRBJ1-2; d_gene: TRBD1; abundance: -; v_gene: TRBV10-3; CDR3nt: TGTGCCATCAGTGTATCAGGGGGTGAAGATGGCTACACCTTC; CDR3aa: CAISVSGGEDGYTF
j_gene: TRBJ2-2; d_gene: TRBD1; abundance: -; v_gene: TRBV7-9; CDR3nt: TGTGCCAGCAGCTTAGCCGGGACAGGGGTCGCCGGGGAGCTGTTTTTT; CDR3aa: CASSLAGTGVAGELFF
j_gene: TRBJ2-1; d_gene: -; abundance: -; v_gene: TRBV7-8; CDR3nt: TGTGCCAGCAGCCCACCGCGGGTGGGCAATGAGCAGTTCTTC; CDR3aa: CASSPPRVGNEQFF
j_gene: TRBJ1-3; d_gene: -; abundance: -; v_gene: TRBV25-1; CDR3nt: TGTGCCAGCGGCACAATCTCTGGAAACACCATATATTTT; CDR3aa: CASGTISGNTIYF
j_gene: TRBJ1-4; d_gene: TRBD1; abundance: -; v_gene: TRBV3-1/TRBV3-2; CDR3nt: TGTGCCAGCAGCTATCGACAGGGTAATGAAAAACTGTTTTTT; CDR3aa: CASSYRQGNEKLFF
j_gene: TRBJ1-1; d_gene: -; abundance: -; v_gene: TRBV7-2; CDR3nt: TGTGCCAGCAGCCCGGGGCCAGGAATGAACACTGAAGCTTTCTTT; CDR3aa: CASSPGPGMNTEAFF
j_gene: TRBJ1-2; d_gene: TRBD1; abundance: -; v_gene: TRBV19; CDR3nt: TGTGCCAGTAAAGGACAGGATAACTATGGCTACACCTTC; CDR3aa: CASKGQDNYGYTF
j_gene: TRBJ1-1; d_gene: -; abundance: -; v_gene: TRBV13; CDR3nt: TGTGCCAGCAGCCGGCGGATGGGAACTGAAGCTTTCTTT; CDR3aa: CASSRRMGTEAFF
j_gene: TRBJ2-7; d_gene: TRBD2; abundance: -; v_gene: TRBV5-1; CDR3nt: TGCGCCAGCAGCCCGGGACTAGTTGGGTCCTACGAGCAGTACTTC; CDR3aa: CASSPGLVGSYEQYF
j_gene: TRBJ2-2; d_gene: TRBD2; abundance: -; v_gene: TRBV11-2; CDR3nt: TGTGCCAGCAGCTTAGCAGGGAGGGTAACCGGGGAGCTGTTTTTT; CDR3aa: CASSLAGRVTGELFF
j_gene: TRBJ2-5; d_gene: TRBD1; abundance: -; v_gene: TRBV11-2; CDR3nt: TGTGCCAGCAGCTTATCCCGGACAGGGCGAGGGGAGACCCAGTACTTC; CDR3aa: CASSLSRTGRGETQYF
j_gene: TRBJ1-3; d_gene: -; abundance: -; v_gene: TRBV9; CDR3nt: TGTGCCAGCAGCGGGGCGCACTCTGGAAACACCATATATTTT; CDR3aa: CASSGAHSGNTIYF
j_gene: TRBJ1-2; d_gene: -; abundance: -; v_gene: TRBV6-1; CDR3nt: TGTGCCAGCAGTGAAGCGGCTGGGATCTATGGCTACACCTTC; CDR3aa: CASSEAAGIYGYTF
j_gene: TRBJ1-2; d_gene: -; abundance: -; v_gene: TRBV6-2/TRBV6-3; CDR3nt: TGTGCCAGCAGTCAGGGACTACGGGGAATCCGGGGCTACACCTTC; CDR3aa: CASSQGLRGIRGYTF
j_gene: TRBJ2-7; d_gene: -; abundance: -; v_gene: TRBV4-1; CDR3nt: TGCGCCAGCAGCCAAGCTGGGACCCCGAGTACCTACGAGCAGTACTTC; CDR3aa: CASSQAGTPSTYEQYF
j_gene: TRBJ1-5; d_gene: TRBD1; abundance: -; v_gene: TRBV30; CDR3nt: TGTGCCTGGGGACAGGGGACTCAGCCCCAGCATTTT; CDR3aa: CAWGQGTQPQHF
j_gene: TRBJ1-1; d_gene: TRBD1; abundance: -; v_gene: TRBV3-1/TRBV3-2; CDR3nt: TGTGCCAGCAGCCCCGCCTGGACAGGGAACACTGAAGCTTTCTTT; CDR3aa: CASSPAWTGNTEAFF
j_gene: TRBJ1-6; d_gene: TRBD1; abundance: few; v_gene: TRBV6-5; CDR3nt: TGTGCCAGTCGAGGGGACAGGGATAATTCACCCCTCCACTTT; CDR3aa: CASRGDRDNSPLHF
j_gene: TRBJ2-7; d_gene: -; abundance: -; v_gene: TRBV19; CDR3nt: TGTGCCAGTAGTGTCAAGACGACAGATTATTACGAGCAGTACTTC; CDR3aa: CASSVKTTDYYEQYF
j_gene: TRBJ1-5; d_gene: -; abundance: -; v_gene: TRBV6-5; CDR3nt: TGTGCCAGCATGAAGACGAATCAGCCCCAGCATTTT; CDR3aa: CASMKTNQPQHF
j_gene: TRBJ2-3; d_gene: TRBD2; abundance: -; v_gene: TRBV27; CDR3nt: TGTGCCAGCAGTTCGGCGGGACTAGCGGTCACAGATACGCAGTATTTT; CDR3aa: CASSSAGLAVTDTQYF
j_gene: TRBJ2-1; d_gene: -; abundance: -; v_gene: TRBV13; CDR3nt: TGTGCCAGCAGCGCCCAACTAGTAGAGTTACCCAATGAGCAGTTCTTC; CDR3aa: CASSAQLVELPNEQFF
j_gene: TRBJ1-5; d_gene: TRBD1; abundance: once; v_gene: TRBV4-1; CDR3nt: TGCGCCAGCAGCCAAACGACCGGGACAGGGCGTCAGCCCCAGCATTTT; CDR3aa: CASSQTTGTGRQPQHF
j_gene: TRBJ1-4; d_gene: TRBD1; abundance: -; v_gene: TRBV7-9; CDR3nt: TGTGCCAGCAGCTCCGGACAGGGAAATGAAAAACTGTTTTTT; CDR3aa: CASSSGQGNEKLFF
j_gene: TRBJ2-5; d_gene: -; abundance: -; v_gene: TRBV7-9; CDR3nt: TGTGCCAGCAGCCTAGGCCGGGGCTTCTCGCAAGAGACCCAGTACTTC; CDR3aa: CASSLGRGFSQETQYF
j_gene: TRBJ1-1; d_gene: TRBD1; abundance: -; v_gene: TRBV4-1; CDR3nt: TGCGCCAGCAGCCAGAGGACAGGAAGGAACACTGAAGCTTTCTTT; CDR3aa: CASSQRTGRNTEAFF